These 29 T cell receptor beta chains were all obtained from the same sample, sequenced in a study of cytomegalovirus exposure and HLA in healthy donors. PCR used 60 Vbeta primers and 13 Jbeta primers. Sequencing used immunoSEQ multiplex PCR; TCRdb keeps in-frame clones, though not all of them. The sample holds 150,000 to 200,000 clones; roughly 72% are singletons and the top ten take 7.1%. Sequenced material: PBMCs. These receptors all stem from a man aged 40-50 years in good health and CMV-seropositive.

The chain couples TRBV5-1 to TRBJ1-1, with D perhaps matching TRBD1 (5 bases). Trimming shortened V by 4 bases and J by 3 bases, and 16 bases separated the two germline ends. The CDR3 spans 15 residues. Germline CDR1 is SGHRS and CDR2 is YFSETQ. The CDR3 reads CASSPTVPGDTEAFF. The CDR3 coding sequence is TGCGCCAGCAGCCCTACAGTGCCGGGGGACACTGAAGCTTTCTTT.

The J gene is TRBJ1-2, the V gene TRBV5-6; 8 bases align to TRBD1. Germline loops: CDR1 SGHDT, CDR2 YYEEEE. This CDR3 contains 14 residues. After removal of 4 bases from V and 5 bases from J, the junction contained 7 bases not matched to a gene. The CDR3 bases are TGTGCCAGCAGCACGGGACAGGTGGCGTATGGCTACACCTTC. Amino acids: CASSTGQVAYGYTF.

V and J are TRBV28 and TRBJ2-2; TRBD1 agrees at 7 bases. With V trimmed by 7 bases and J by 2 bases, 7 bases remained unmatched. The CDR3 is 15 amino acids. Germline CDR1 is MDHEN and CDR2 is SYDVKM. The CDR3 loop is CASIPGTANTGELFF. CDR3 nucleotides: TGTGCCAGCATCCCCGGGACAGCAAACACCGGGGAGCTGTTTTTT.

A word on this clone: The junction differs from germline at one of its ends, possibly a read error. The chain joins TRBV7-9 to TRBJ1-1; D not certain. The germline V gene encodes CDR1 SEHNR and CDR2 FQNEAQ (reference sequence). The CDR3 runs 11 residues. The CDR3 reads CASSLNTEAFF. The CDR3 region has the DNA TGCGCCAGCAGCCTAAACACTGAAGCTTTCTTT. Based on the CDR3 plus reference TRBV7-9 and TRBJ1-1, the full variable domain is DTGVSQNPRHKITKRGQNVTFRCDPISEHNRLYWYRQTLGQGPEFLTYFQNEAQLEKSRLLSDRFSAERPKGSFSTLEIQRTEQGDSAMYLCASSLNTEAFFGQGTRLTVV.

A few counts support this clone. V is TRBV9 and J is TRBJ2-5, with 8 bases aligning to TRBD2. V dropped 3 bases and J dropped 5; count of bases not matched to a gene: 3. The germline V gene has CDR1 SGDLS and CDR2 YYNGEE. The CDR3 covers 13 residues. The CDR3 here is CASSAGTRETQYF. CDR3 bases: TGTGCCAGCAGCGCCGGGACTAGGGAGACCCAGTACTTC.

The chain uses TRBV15 and TRBJ1-4; the match to TRBD1 covers 9 bases. V shed 3 bases and J 4 bases; nucleotides not matched to a gene: 3. The CDR3 contains 15 residues. CDR1 is LNHNV and CDR2 is YYDKDF in the germline V gene (reference sequence). The CDR3, as DNA: TGTGCCACCAGCAGGGACAGGGGCTATAATGAAAAACTGTTTTTT. As protein: CATSRDRGYNEKLFF.

The chain couples TRBV10-3 to TRBJ2-7; D may be TRBD1 (6 bases). CDR3 length: 14 amino acids. V was shortened by 8 bases and J by 3 bases, with 17 bases between the two germline ends. Looked up from germline, CDR1 is ENHRY and CDR2 is SYGVKD. The CDR3, as DNA: TGTGCCATCGGATCGGACAGAGCGTTCTACGAGCAGTACTTC. Translated, it gives CAIGSDRAFYEQYF.

The rearrangement uses TRBV15 and TRBJ1-3; 10 positions match TRBD1. The J segment lost 8 bases and the V segment lost 0 bases, leaving 13 bases of the junction unmatched. Per germline, CDR1 LNHNV and CDR2 YYDKDF (reference sequence). The CDR3 is made up of 18 amino acids. CDR3 in DNA: TGTGCCACCAGCAGAGATCTCTCCGTACGACAGGGGGCAGACACCATATATTTT. This codes for CATSRDLSVRQGADTIYF.

The chain joins TRBV30 to TRBJ1-6, with D possibly TRBD1 on 5 matching bases. The germline V gene has CDR1 GTSNPN and CDR2 SVGIG (reference sequence). Trimming shortened V by 1 base and J by 7 bases, and 11 bases separated the two germline ends. This CDR3 is built from 14 residues. The CDR3 loop reads CAWSGTSVNSPLHF. The CDR3 coding sequence is TGTGCCTGGAGTGGGACATCCGTGAATTCACCCCTCCACTTT.

V and J are TRBV5-1 and TRBJ1-2; tentatively, D is TRBD1 (5 bases). CDR1 and CDR2 (germline): SGHRS, YFSETQ. The CDR3 covers 16 residues. V lost 0 bases and J 8 bases, leaving 20 bases between the germline ends. The CDR3 region has the DNA TGCGCCAGCAGCTTGGCCGGGACTCACGCCCGGCAGGGCTACACCTTC. Encoded protein: CASSLAGTHARQGYTF.

The J gene is TRBJ2-5, the V gene TRBV5-1; 8 bases match TRBD1. The CDR3 is 16 amino acids. Germline CDR1 reads SGHRS; CDR2 reads YFSETQ. With 0 bases clipped from V and 4 bases from J, the junction kept 8 bases outside the gene matches. CDR3 loop: CASSLVVTGEGETQYF. The CDR3 DNA sequence: TGCGCCAGCAGCTTGGTGGTGACAGGGGAAGGAGAGACCCAGTACTTC.

The rearrangement joins TRBV4-3 to TRBJ1-1; no clear D. V shed 1 base and J shed 3 bases, with 12 bases lying between them. Germline V lookup: CDR1 LGHNA, CDR2 YSLEER. This CDR3 spans 15 amino acids. The CDR3 spells CASSQVVGGHTEAFF. The CDR3 DNA follows: TGCGCCAGCAGCCAAGTGGTGGGAGGGCACACTGAAGCTTTCTTT.

This clone was counted once. The chain uses TRBV6-5 and TRBJ1-4; 7 bases are shared with TRBD1. CDR1 is MNHEY and CDR2 is SVGAGI in the germline V gene. The CDR3 runs to 15 residues. V gave up 6 bases and J gave up 8 bases; unmatched junction bases: 12. CDR3 nucleotides: TGTGCCAGCAGGCCGACAGGGACCCTCAGCGAAAAACTGTTTTTT. The encoded protein is CASRPTGTLSEKLFF.

The chain carries TRBV6-5 and TRBJ1-2, with 8 bases lining up with TRBD1. Trimming took 6 bases from V and 7 from J; bases not matched to a gene: 7. Looked up from germline, CDR1 is MNHEY and CDR2 is SVGAGI. This CDR3 contains 13 residues. CDR3 protein: CASRGQGALGYTF. The CDR3, as DNA: TGTGCCAGCAGGGGGCAGGGGGCGCTTGGCTACACCTTC.

The chain joins TRBV27 to TRBJ1-6, with 10 bases fitting TRBD1. Per the germline V gene, CDR1 is MNHEY and CDR2 is SMNVEV (reference sequence). With V trimmed by 6 bases and J by 10 bases, 9 bases remained unmatched. CDR3 length: 15 residues. CDR3 loop: CASRSGTGALSPLHF. The CDR3 DNA reads TGTGCCAGCAGATCCGGGACAGGGGCTTTGTCACCCCTCCACTTT.

CDR3 nucleotide sequence: TGTGCCAGCAGCTCGACTAGCGGGGGGCCCACAGATACGCAGTATTTT. Its protein product is CASSSTSGGPTDTQYF. The chain couples TRBV7-9 to TRBJ2-3; 13 positions agree with TRBD2. V lost 4 bases to trimming and J lost 2 bases; unmatched junction nucleotides: 3. Germline values: CDR1 SEHNR, CDR2 FQNEAQ (reference sequence). The CDR3 sequence is 16 residues long.

This clone occurred once. The chain recombines TRBV5-1 with TRBJ2-5, with TRBD2 matching 10 bases. The CDR3 is 17 amino acids. CDR1 SGHRS and CDR2 YFSETQ come from the germline V gene. Trimming took 3 bases from V and 5 from J; bases not matched to a gene: 13. CDR3 residues: CASSWPPQRGGDETQYF. The CDR3 DNA is TGCGCCAGCAGCTGGCCCCCTCAGCGGGGGGGCGATGAGACCCAGTACTTC.

The chain has TRBV27 and TRBJ1-6; 9 nucleotides line up with TRBD1. The CDR3 has 13 residues. J gave up 5 bases and V 10 bases, and 3 bases lay outside the gene matches. CDR1 and CDR2 from the germline V gene are MNHEY and SMNVEV (reference sequence). The CDR3 coding sequence is TGTGCCACCAGGACAGGGGATAATTCACCCCTCCACTTT. Its translation is CATRTGDNSPLHF.

This clone was seen once. This chain links TRBV18 with TRBJ2-5; D unclear. The CDR3 totals 11 residues. V gave up 3 bases and J gave up 3 bases, with 2 bases separating them. Germline CDR1 reads KGHSH; CDR2 reads LQKENI. In DNA, the CDR3 is TGTGCCAGCTCACCCGAAGAGACCCAGTACTTC. Translation: CASSPEETQYF. Variable domain in full (rest from reference TRBV18 and TRBJ2-5): NAGVMQNPRHLVRRRGQEARLRCSPMKGHSHVYWYRQLPEEGLKFMVYLQKENIIDESGMPKERFSAEFPKEGPSILRIQQVVRGDSAAYFCASSPEETQYFGPGTRLLVL.

The V and J genes are TRBV25-1 and TRBJ2-7; D is perhaps TRBD1 (5 bases). Germline values: CDR1 MGHDK, CDR2 SYGVNS. Trimming cost V 3 bases and J 3 bases, with 12 bases left between them. The CDR3 covers 14 residues. The chain's CDR3 is CASSDGQWGYEQYF. CDR3 nucleotides: TGTGCCAGCAGTGATGGACAATGGGGCTACGAGCAGTACTTC.

In its sample, this clone was seen once. The V and J genes are TRBV6-1 and TRBJ2-1, with TRBD1 matching 9 bases. The CDR3 has 13 residues. Germline lookup yields CDR1 MNHNS and CDR2 SASEGT. Trimming cost V 4 bases and J 9 bases; bases outside gene matches: 4. CDR3 amino acids: CASSGTGVGEQFF. The DNA of the CDR3 is TGTGCCAGCAGTGGGACAGGGGTGGGTGAGCAGTTCTTC.

This clone was recorded a few times. This sequence joins TRBV30 and TRBJ1-3, with unresolved D. Deletions cut 2 bases from V and 0 bases from J, with 5 bases between. Germline CDR1 reads GTSNPN; CDR2 reads SVGIG (reference sequence). The length of the CDR3 is 13 residues. CDR3 protein: CAWSLSSGNTIYF. CDR3 DNA: TGTGCCTGGAGTCTCAGCTCTGGAAACACCATATATTTT.

The V call is TRBV14, the J call TRBJ1-5, with a possible D match to TRBD1 (5 bases). The CDR3 has 13 amino acids. CDR1 is SGHDN, CDR2 FVKESK, per germline. Trimming shortened V by 4 bases and J by 5 bases, and 9 bases separated the two germline ends. CDR3 sequence: CASSRDFDQPQHF. CDR3 coding DNA: TGTGCCAGCAGCCGGGACTTTGATCAGCCCCAGCATTTT.

This chain joins TRBV11-2 and TRBJ1-1; no definite D call. In germline, CDR1 is SGHAT, CDR2 FQNNGV. Trimming took 10 bases from V and 5 from J, leaving 17 bases between them. CDR3 size: 13 residues. The chain's CDR3 is CATLSSGGTEAFF. The CDR3 DNA sequence: TGTGCCACCCTCTCCTCCGGAGGGACTGAAGCTTTCTTT.

V gene TRBV11-2 combines with J gene TRBJ2-7; a possible D gene is TRBD1 (6 bases). V was pared by 1 base and J by 2 bases, with 9 bases between. The CDR3 length is 14 residues. Germline V CDR1 and CDR2: SGHAT, FQNNGV. The CDR3 DNA reads TGTGCCAGCAGCTTAGGGGCAGGGGCCTACGAGCAGTACTTC. It translates to CASSLGAGAYEQYF. The full variable domain, completed using reference TRBV11-2 and TRBJ2-7, is EAGVAQSPRYKIIEKRQSVAFWCNPISGHATLYWYQQILGQGPKLLIQFQNNGVVDDSQLPKDRFSAERLKGVDSTLKIQPAKLEDSAVYLCASSLGAGAYEQYFGPGTRLTVT.

The chain links TRBV9 to TRBJ2-5, with 8 bases lining up with TRBD2. The germline V gene has CDR1 SGDLS and CDR2 YYNGEE. There are 13 residues in the CDR3. After removal of 4 bases from V and 4 bases from J, the junction contained 3 bases not matched to a gene. The CDR3 region has the DNA TGTGCCAGCAGCCGACGGGGGGGAGAGACCCAGTACTTC. Residues: CASSRRGGETQYF.

J is TRBJ1-1 and V is TRBV7-9; D possibly corresponds to TRBD1 (5 bases). V lost 5 bases to trimming and J lost 0 bases, with 10 bases between them. The V gene's germline CDR1 is SEHNR and CDR2 FQNEAQ (reference sequence). This CDR3 has 14 amino acids. This CDR3 is CASSPMTVNTEAFF. The CDR3 DNA is TGTGCCAGCAGCCCGATGACAGTGAACACTGAAGCTTTCTTT.

The V and J genes are TRBV28 and TRBJ1-4; TRBD1 matches at 9 bases. The germline V gene encodes CDR1 MDHEN and CDR2 SYDVKM. This CDR3 region has 15 residues. V dropped 6 bases and J dropped 7; count of bases not matched to a gene: 9. The CDR3 loop is CASSPPGTGPEKLFF. CDR3 nucleotide sequence: TGTGCCAGCAGCCCGCCCGGGACAGGGCCTGAAAAACTGTTTTTT.

This clone appeared a few times. The V gene is TRBV5-6, the J gene TRBJ2-3; TRBD2 matches 12 bases. Germline lookup yields CDR1 SGHDT and CDR2 YYEEEE. The CDR3 runs to 16 residues. The J segment lost 2 bases and the V segment lost 4 bases, leaving 5 bases of the junction unmatched. The CDR3 coding sequence is TGTGCCAGCAGCCAACTAGCGGGGGGAACCACAGATACGCAGTATTTT. It yields the protein CASSQLAGGTTDTQYF. The full variable domain, its missing parts supplied by reference TRBV5-6 and TRBJ2-3, is DAGVTQSPTHLIKTRGQQVTLRCSPKSGHDTVSWYQQALGQGPQFIFQYYEEEERQRGNFPDRFSGHQFPNYSSELNVNALLLGDSALYLCASSQLAGGTTDTQYFGPGTRLTVL.